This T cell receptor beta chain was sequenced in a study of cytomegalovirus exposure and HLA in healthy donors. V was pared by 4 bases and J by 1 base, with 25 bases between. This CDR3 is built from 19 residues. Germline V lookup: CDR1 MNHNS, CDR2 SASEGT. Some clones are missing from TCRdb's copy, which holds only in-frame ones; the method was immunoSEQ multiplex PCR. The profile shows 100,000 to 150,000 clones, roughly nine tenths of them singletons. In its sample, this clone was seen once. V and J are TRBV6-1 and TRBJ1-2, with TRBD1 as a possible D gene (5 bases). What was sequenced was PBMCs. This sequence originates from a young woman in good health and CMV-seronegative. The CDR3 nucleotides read TGTGCCAGCAGTGCCCGTAAAGGGGCAGGGCCGAAATTTAACTATGGCTACACCTTC. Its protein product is CASSARKGAGPKFNYGYTF.